The T cell receptor (beta chain) under discussion was sequenced for a study of T cell responses to AZD1222 COVID-19 vaccine. Findings and caveats of the study: Sampled repertoires all dated from after the peak T cell response.

The V gene lost 5 bases and the J gene lost 1 base, with 16 bases spanning the gap. The CDR3 consists of 16 residues. From germline, CDR1 is MRHNA and CDR2 SNTAGT. For this clone: Its antigen is unknown.

TCRdb keeps only in-frame clones here, not all; method: immunoSEQ multiplex PCR. The sample holds around 140,000 clones, more than 90% seen once. This TCR came from an adult in good health. V and J are TRBV6-4 and TRBJ2-3, with a weak D call TRBD2 (6 bases). This specimen was peripheral blood, taken on day 0 of AZD1222 vaccination. The CDR3 region is CASSSGAGGGTDTQYF. The CDR3 DNA follows: TGTGCCAGCAGTAGTGGAGCCGGAGGGGGCACAGATACGCAGTATTTT.